The clone carrying this T cell receptor (beta chain) was seen a handful of times. The V and J ends lost 4 bases and 7 bases, in that order; junction bases with no gene match: 6. CDR3 length equals 15 residues. Germline lookup yields CDR1 LGHDT and CDR2 YNNKEL (reference sequence). The data are from a study of blood T cell repertoires in COVID-19. About the research overall: Acute-phase and convalescent COVID-19 samples originated in the United States, Italy and Spain.

In the original processing: Estimation of nucleated cell counts relied on the amplification of reference gene primers. Measured with immunoSEQ multiplex PCR; TCRdb has only the in-frame clones, and not every one. The DNA gave D and trimming, while V, J and clone size come from that table. The sample has 100,000 or so clones, 65% to 80% seen once; the top ten hold 20%. The chain employs TRBV3-1 (or the pseudogene TRBV3-2) and TRBJ1-6; 8 bases map to TRBD1. Material: peripheral blood. This receptor was identified in a man between 65 and 85 years old with active or convalescent COVID-19. CDR3 bases: TGTGCCAGCAGCCCCTGGACAGGGACCAATTCACCCCTCCACTTT. Translated: CASSPWTGTNSPLHF.